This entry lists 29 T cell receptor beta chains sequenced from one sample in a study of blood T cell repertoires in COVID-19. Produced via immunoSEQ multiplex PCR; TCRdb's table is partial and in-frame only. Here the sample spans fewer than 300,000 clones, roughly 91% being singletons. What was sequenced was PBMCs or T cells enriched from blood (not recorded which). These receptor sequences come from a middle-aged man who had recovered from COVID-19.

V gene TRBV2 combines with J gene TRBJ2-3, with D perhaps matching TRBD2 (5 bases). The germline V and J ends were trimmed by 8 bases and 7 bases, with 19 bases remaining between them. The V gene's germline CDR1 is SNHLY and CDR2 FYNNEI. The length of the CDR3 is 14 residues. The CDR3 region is CASGTGNLKNTQYF. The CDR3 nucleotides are TGTGCCAGCGGAACCGGGAACCTCAAGAATACGCAGTATTTT.

The CDR3 DNA follows: TGCAGCGTTGAATTAGGGCAGGGCCACCAAGAGACCCAGTACTTC. It yields the protein CSVELGQGHQETQYF. The chain links TRBV29-1 to TRBJ2-5, with D tentatively TRBD1 (5 bases). The CDR3 is 15 residues long. V gave up 2 bases and J gave up 0 bases, with 13 bases separating them. Germline loops: CDR1 SQVTM, CDR2 ANQGSEA.

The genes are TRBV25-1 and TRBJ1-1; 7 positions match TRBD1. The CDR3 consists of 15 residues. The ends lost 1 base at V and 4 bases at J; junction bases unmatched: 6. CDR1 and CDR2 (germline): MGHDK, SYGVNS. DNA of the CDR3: TGTGCCAGCAGTGAATCGACAGGGAGGCGCACTGAAGCTTTCTTT. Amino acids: CASSESTGRRTEAFF.

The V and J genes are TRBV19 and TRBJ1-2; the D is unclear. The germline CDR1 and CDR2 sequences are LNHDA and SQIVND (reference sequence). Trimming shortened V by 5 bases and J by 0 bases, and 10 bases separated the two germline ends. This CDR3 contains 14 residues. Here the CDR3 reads CASSLAPTNYGYTF. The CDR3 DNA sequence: TGTGCCAGTAGTCTGGCTCCGACTAACTATGGCTACACCTTC. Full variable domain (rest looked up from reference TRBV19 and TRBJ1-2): DGGITQSPKYLFRKEGQNVTLSCEQNLNHDAMYWYRQDPGQGLRLIYYSQIVNDFQKGDIAEGYSVSREKKESFPLTVTSAQKNPTAFYLCASSLAPTNYGYTFGSGTRLTVV.

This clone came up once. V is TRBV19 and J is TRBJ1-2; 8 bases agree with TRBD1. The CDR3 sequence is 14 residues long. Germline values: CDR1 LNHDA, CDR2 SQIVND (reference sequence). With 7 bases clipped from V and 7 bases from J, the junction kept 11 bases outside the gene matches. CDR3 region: CASNNDRGPRGYTF. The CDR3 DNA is TGTGCCAGTAACAACGACAGGGGTCCGCGTGGCTACACCTTC. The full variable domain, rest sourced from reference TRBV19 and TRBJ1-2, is DGGITQSPKYLFRKEGQNVTLSCEQNLNHDAMYWYRQDPGQGLRLIYYSQIVNDFQKGDIAEGYSVSREKKESFPLTVTSAQKNPTAFYLCASNNDRGPRGYTFGSGTRLTVV.

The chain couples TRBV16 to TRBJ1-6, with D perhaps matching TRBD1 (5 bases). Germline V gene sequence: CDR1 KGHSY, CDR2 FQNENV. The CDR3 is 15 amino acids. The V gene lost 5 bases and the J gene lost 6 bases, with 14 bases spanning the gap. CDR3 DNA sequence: TGTGCCAGCAGCAGCCAGCAGGGAAGTAATTCACCCCTCCACTTT. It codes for CASSSQQGSNSPLHF.

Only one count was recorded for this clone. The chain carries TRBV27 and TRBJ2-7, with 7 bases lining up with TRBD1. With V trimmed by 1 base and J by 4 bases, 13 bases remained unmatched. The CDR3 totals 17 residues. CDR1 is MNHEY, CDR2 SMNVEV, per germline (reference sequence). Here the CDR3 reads CASSLLGQGESGYEQYF. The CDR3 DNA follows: TGTGCCAGCAGTTTATTAGGGCAGGGGGAGTCGGGATACGAGCAGTACTTC.

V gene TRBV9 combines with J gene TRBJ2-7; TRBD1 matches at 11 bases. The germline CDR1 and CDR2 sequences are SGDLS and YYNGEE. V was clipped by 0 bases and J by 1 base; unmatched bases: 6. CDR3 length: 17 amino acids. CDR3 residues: CASSVEGQGVLSYEQYF. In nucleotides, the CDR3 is TGTGCCAGCAGCGTAGAGGGACAGGGGGTGTTGTCCTACGAGCAGTACTTC.

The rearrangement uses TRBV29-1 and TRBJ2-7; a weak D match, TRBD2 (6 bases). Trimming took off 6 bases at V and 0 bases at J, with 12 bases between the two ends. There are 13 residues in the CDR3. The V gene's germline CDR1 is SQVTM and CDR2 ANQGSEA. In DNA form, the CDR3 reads TGCAGCGTCCTTCGGGGGAACTCCTACGAGCAGTACTTC. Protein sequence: CSVLRGNSYEQYF.

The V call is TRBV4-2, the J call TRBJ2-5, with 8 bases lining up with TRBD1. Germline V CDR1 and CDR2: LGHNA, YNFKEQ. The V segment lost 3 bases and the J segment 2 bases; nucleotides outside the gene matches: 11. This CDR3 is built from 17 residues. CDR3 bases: TGTGCCAGCAGCCACCCCGGACAGGGTAAAATTCAAGAGACCCAGTACTTC. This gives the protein CASSHPGQGKIQETQYF.

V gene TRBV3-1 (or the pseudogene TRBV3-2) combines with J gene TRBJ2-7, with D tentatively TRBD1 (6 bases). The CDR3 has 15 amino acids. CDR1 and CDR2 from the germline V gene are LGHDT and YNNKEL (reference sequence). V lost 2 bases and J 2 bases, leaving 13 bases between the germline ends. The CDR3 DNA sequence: TGTGCCAGCAGCCAACCTGACAGGACCGCCTACGAGCAGTACTTC. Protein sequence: CASSQPDRTAYEQYF.

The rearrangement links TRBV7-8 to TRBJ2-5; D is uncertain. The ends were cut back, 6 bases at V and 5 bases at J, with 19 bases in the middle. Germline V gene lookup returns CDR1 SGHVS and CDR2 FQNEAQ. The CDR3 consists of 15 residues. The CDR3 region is CASRQSPRVGETQYF. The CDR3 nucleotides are TGTGCCAGCAGACAATCTCCTCGGGTTGGGGAGACCCAGTACTTC.

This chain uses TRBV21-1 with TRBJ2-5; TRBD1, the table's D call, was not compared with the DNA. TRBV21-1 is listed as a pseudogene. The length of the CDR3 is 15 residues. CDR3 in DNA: TGTGCCAGCAGCAAAGAACAGGGGGCGGCGGAGACCCAGTACTTC. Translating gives CASSKEQGAAETQYF.

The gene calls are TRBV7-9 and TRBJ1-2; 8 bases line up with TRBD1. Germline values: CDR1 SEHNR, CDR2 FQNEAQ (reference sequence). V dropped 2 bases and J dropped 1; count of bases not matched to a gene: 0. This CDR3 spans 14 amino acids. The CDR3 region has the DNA TGTGCCAGCAGCTTAACAGGGGGTAACTATGGCTACACCTTC. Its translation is CASSLTGGNYGYTF. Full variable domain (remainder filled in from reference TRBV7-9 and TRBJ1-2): DTGVSQNPRHKITKRGQNVTFRCDPISEHNRLYWYRQTLGQGPEFLTYFQNEAQLEKSRLLSDRFSAERPKGSFSTLEIQRTEQGDSAMYLCASSLTGGNYGYTFGSGTRLTVV.

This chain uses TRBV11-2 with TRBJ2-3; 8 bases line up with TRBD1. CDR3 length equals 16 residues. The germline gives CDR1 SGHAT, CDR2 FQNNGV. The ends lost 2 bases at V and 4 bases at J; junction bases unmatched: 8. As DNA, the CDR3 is TGTGCCAGCAGCTTACTAGGCAGGGGGCGATCAGATACGCAGTATTTT. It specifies CASSLLGRGRSDTQYF.

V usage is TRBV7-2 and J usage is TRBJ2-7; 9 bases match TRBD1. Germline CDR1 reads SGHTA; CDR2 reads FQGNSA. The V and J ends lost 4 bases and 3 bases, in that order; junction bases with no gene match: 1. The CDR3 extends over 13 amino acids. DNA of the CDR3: TGTGCCAGCAGCTCGGACAGGGGCTACGAGCAGTACTTC. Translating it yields CASSSDRGYEQYF.

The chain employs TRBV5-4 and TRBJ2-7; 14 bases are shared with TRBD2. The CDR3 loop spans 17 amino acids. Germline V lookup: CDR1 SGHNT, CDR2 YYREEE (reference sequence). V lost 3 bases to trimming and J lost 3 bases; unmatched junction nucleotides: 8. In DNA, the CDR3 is TGTGCCAGCAGCTCCCATCCGGGACTAGCGGGGGTCTACGAGCAGTACTTC. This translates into CASSSHPGLAGVYEQYF.

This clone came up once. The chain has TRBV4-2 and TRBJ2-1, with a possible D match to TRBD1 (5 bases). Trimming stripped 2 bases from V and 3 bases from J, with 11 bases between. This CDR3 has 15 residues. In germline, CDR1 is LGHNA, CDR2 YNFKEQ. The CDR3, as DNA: TGTGCCAGCAGCCAAACACAGGAGAACTACAATGAGCAGTTCTTC. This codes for CASSQTQENYNEQFF.

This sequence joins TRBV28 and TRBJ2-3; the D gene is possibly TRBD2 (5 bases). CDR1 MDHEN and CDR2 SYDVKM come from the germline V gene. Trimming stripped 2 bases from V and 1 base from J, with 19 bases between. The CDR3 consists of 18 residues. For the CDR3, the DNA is TGTGCCAGCAGTTTAATAAGCGGAATGACTCTCGGCACAGATACGCAGTATTTT. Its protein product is CASSLISGMTLGTDTQYF.

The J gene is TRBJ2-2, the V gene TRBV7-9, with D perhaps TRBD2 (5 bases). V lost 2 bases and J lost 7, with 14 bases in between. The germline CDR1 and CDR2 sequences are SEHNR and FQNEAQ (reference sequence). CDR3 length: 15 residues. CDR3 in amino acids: CASSLRNSGIGELFF. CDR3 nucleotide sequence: TGTGCCAGCAGCTTAAGGAATTCCGGGATCGGGGAGCTGTTTTTT.

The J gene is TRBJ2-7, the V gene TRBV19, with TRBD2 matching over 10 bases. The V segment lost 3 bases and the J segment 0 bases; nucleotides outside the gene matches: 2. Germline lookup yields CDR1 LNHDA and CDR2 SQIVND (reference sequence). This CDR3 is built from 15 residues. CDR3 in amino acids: CASSITSGNSYEQYF. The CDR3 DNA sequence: TGTGCCAGTAGTATCACTAGCGGGAACTCCTACGAGCAGTACTTC.

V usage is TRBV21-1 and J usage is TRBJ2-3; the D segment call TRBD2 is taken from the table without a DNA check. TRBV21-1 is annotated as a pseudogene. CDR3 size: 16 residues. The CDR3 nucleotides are TGTGCCAGCAGCAAAGGACTAGCGGGAGGGCCAGATACGCAGTATTTT. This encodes CASSKGLAGGPDTQYF.

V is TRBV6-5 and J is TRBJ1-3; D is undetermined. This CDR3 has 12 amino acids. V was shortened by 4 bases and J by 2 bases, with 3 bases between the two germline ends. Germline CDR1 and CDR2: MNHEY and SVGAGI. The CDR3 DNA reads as TGTGCCAGCAGTTTAACTGGAAACACCATATATTTT. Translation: CASSLTGNTIYF.

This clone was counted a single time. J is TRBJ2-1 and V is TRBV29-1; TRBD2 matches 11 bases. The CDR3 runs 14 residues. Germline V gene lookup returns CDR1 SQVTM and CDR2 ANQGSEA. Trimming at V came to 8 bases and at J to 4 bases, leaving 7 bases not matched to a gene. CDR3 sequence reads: CSTWTSGFYNEQFF. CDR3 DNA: TGCAGCACCTGGACTAGCGGGTTTTACAATGAGCAGTTCTTC.

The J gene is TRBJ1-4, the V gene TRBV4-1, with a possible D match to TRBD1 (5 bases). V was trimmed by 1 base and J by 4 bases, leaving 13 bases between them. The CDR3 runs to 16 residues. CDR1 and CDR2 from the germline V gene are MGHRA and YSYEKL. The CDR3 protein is CASSQVPTVRNEKLFF. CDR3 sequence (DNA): TGCGCCAGCAGCCAAGTTCCGACAGTACGTAATGAAAAACTGTTTTTT.

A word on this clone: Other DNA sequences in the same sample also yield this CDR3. CDR3 in amino acids: CASSFGGRETQYF. The CDR3 DNA follows: TGTGCCAGCAGCTTCGGTGGGCGAGAGACCCAGTACTTC. The chain is built from TRBV7-3 and TRBJ2-5; D not resolved. Germline V gene lookup returns CDR1 SGHTA and CDR2 FQGTGA. Trimming took 3 bases from V and 4 from J, leaving 9 bases between them. This CDR3 has 13 amino acids.

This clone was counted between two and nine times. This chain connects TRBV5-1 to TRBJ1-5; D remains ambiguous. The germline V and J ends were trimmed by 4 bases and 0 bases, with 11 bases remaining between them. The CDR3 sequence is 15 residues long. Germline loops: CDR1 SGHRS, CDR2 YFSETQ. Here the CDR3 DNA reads TGCGCCAGCAGCCCTGACGGGGTTAGCAATCAGCCCCAGCATTTT. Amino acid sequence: CASSPDGVSNQPQHF.

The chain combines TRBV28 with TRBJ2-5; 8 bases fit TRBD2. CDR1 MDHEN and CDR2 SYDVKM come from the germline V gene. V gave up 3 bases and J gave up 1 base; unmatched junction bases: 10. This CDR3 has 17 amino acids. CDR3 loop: CASSLELAGAIQETQYF. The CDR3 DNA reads TGTGCCAGCAGTTTGGAGCTAGCGGGCGCCATCCAAGAGACCCAGTACTTC.

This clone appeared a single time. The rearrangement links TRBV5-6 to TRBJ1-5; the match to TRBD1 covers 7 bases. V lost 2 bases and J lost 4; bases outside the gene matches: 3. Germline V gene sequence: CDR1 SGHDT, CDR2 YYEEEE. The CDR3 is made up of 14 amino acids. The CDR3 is CASSFTGENQPQHF. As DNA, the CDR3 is TGTGCCAGCAGCTTCACAGGGGAAAATCAGCCCCAGCATTTT.